The present T cell receptor beta chain was sequenced within a study of OX40 agonist ivuxolimab in advanced cancers. Study details: Treatment of patients was with ivuxolimab, an agonistic anti-OX40 (CD134) antibody. The study reported partial responses in three patients: one hepatocellular carcinoma, two cutaneous melanoma. Patients with prior anti-PD-1, anti-PD-L1 or anti-CTLA-4 therapy were eligible; 35% to 50% had some. Dose-escalation cases comprised hepatocellular carcinoma, melanoma, renal cell or head and neck cancer.

Measured with immunoSEQ multiplex PCR; TCRdb has only the in-frame clones, and not every one. The top ten clones hold less than 25% of a sample with about 32,000 clones, about four fifths of them seen once. V was pared by 2 bases and J by 1 base, with 12 bases between. The CDR3 consists of 15 residues. Germline CDR1 SGHAT, CDR2 FQDESV (reference sequence). The gene calls are TRBV11-1 and TRBJ2-7, with D unclear. The TCR comes from an adult with an advanced solid tumor such as melanoma, head and neck, liver or kidney cancer. Sequenced here: CD4+ or CD8+ T cells sorted from blood, sampled in a trial of the OX40 agonist ivuxolimab. CDR3 sequence: CASSLQPALSYEQYF. The CDR3 DNA is TGTGCCAGCAGCTTACAACCCGCACTATCCTACGAGCAGTACTTC.